This T cell receptor (beta chain) stems from a study of blood T cells in healthy people across ages. There were at least 6 micrograms of total RNA extracted from every sample. This clonotype was observed many times. The antigen remains undetermined. The authors ran a second PCR of 7 to 11 cycles using a sample-barcoded 5' primer and a J-beta primer mix. Each CDR3 protein is one row after TCRdb ran MiXCR on the 5' RACE reads. The sample includes roughly 900,000 distinct CDR3 sequences, under 35% of them seen just once. Study findings and constraints: It was not possible, with unsorted PBMCs, to conclusively compare naive and antigen-experienced cells.

CDR1 and CDR2 from the germline V gene are SEHNR and FQNEAQ (reference sequence). V lost 3 bases and J lost 3; bases outside the gene matches: 5. This CDR3 region has 15 residues. The receptor comes from a woman of 80 years or more in good health. What was sequenced was blood. The rearrangement joins TRBV7-9 to TRBJ2-4, with 7 bases identical to TRBD1. CDR3 DNA sequence: TGTGCCAGCAGCTTCGTGGCAGGGGGCAAAAACATTCAGTACTTC. Encoded protein: CASSFVAGGKNIQYF.